This T cell receptor beta chain stems from a study of molecular identifiers for immune sequencing clone quantification. On the study more broadly: Replicate experiments divided RNA from around 20,000 or 100,000 naive CD8 cells into five parts and sequenced four. Findings and limits, study-wide: Spiked Jurkat TCR RNA equal to one cell could reportedly be picked out among some 1 million naive cells.

To note about this clonotype: Its specificity is not known. It may be a read error: a sequence one base away is much more abundant.

From germline, CDR1 is SEHNR and CDR2 FQNEAQ (reference sequence). This CDR3 has 17 amino acids. Trimming removed 5 bases from V and 3 bases from J; junction bases left unmatched: 15. Each library that profiled naive CD8 cells came from roughly 20,000 to 1,000,000 sorted cells with 10%, 30% or 50% RNA. From the PCR reads, TCRdb called clonotypes with MiXCR, one entry per CDR3 protein. This table has some 100,000 distinct CDR3 sequences, under 40% appearing once. This receptor was taken from a human donor in good health. Some libraries in this study had Jurkat cell RNA spiked in. Sequenced sample: naive CD8+ T cells from blood, with Jurkat cell RNA spiked in. Regarding subset: FACS-sorted CD8+CD4-CCR7+CD45RA+ naive T cells. The gene calls are TRBV7-9 and TRBJ1-1, with TRBD1 matching over 7 bases. The CDR3 DNA reads TGTGCCAGCAGCCCCCCGTTACAGGGGCGACTGGACACTGAAGCTTTCTTT. This gives the protein CASSPPLQGRLDTEAFF.